The subject of this entry is one T cell receptor (beta chain). What it binds is unknown. This record comes from a study of response to subunit inactivated influenza vaccine. TCRdb reanalysed the RT-PCR reads using MiXCR and keeps one entry per CDR3 protein. The sample lists about 300,000 distinct CDR3 sequences, roughly 22% occurring once. Germline V CDR1 and CDR2: DFQATT, SNEGSKA (reference sequence). Trimming removed 6 bases from V and 5 bases from J; junction bases left unmatched: 14. The CDR3 spans 15 residues. Study-wide findings and caveats: The authors suggested that few new T cells are recruited per seasonal influenza vaccination.

The clonotype originates from a man in his fifties or sixties who received an inactivated influenza vaccine. J is TRBJ2-7 and V is TRBV20-1, with TRBD1 matching 9 bases. The sequencing used PBMCs from blood, collected 21 months after vaccination. CDR3 loop: CSASTTRTGDNEQYF. The CDR3 region has the DNA TGCAGTGCCTCCACTACCAGGACAGGGGACAACGAGCAGTACTTC.